Reported below is one T cell receptor beta chain. There are 15 residues in the CDR3. Trimming removed 5 bases at V and 2 bases at J, with 15 bases between. Germline V gene sequence: CDR1 MNHEY, CDR2 SVGEGT. The library came from three nested PCR rounds adapted from ARM-PCR protocols. Each CDR3 protein is one row after TCRdb ran MiXCR on the multiplex PCR reads. This sample yields 120,000 or so distinct CDR3 sequences, of which 66% are seen a single time; roughly 12% belongs to the top ten. This sample's RNA came from whole unsorted tissue. This entry comes from a study of tumor and adjacent non-tumor tissue in lung cancer. Overall study: Aged roughly 31 to 80 years, patients included roughly 10 men and a handful of women with stage I to III disease.

Source material: lung tumor tissue. V gene TRBV6-2 or TRBV6-3 combines with J gene TRBJ2-5; weak D call: TRBD1 (6 bases). This sequence was found in a man between 25 and 39 years old with non-small cell lung cancer. The CDR3 nucleotides are TGTGCCAGCAGTCTCGTGGGGGCAGGTCAAGAGACCCAGTACTTC. The encoded protein is CASSLVGAGQETQYF.